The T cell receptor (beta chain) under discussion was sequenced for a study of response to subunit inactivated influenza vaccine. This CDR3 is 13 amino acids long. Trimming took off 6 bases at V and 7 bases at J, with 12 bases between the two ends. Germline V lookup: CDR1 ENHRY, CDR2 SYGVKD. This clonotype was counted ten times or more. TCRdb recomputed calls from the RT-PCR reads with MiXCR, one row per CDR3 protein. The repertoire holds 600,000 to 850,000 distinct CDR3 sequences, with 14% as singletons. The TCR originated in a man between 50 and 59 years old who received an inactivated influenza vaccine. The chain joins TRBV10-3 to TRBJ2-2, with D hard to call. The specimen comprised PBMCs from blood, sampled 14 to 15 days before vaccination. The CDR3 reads CAISQTQDGELFF. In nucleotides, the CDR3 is TGTGCCATCAGCCAGACCCAAGACGGGGAGCTGTTTTTT.